Below, 14 T cell receptor beta chains from the same sample are listed, as sequenced in a study of T-cell reconstitution after alpha-beta-depleted transplantation in children. Library preparation (for TCRbeta) was performed with unique molecular identifiers. A single record per CDR3 protein comes from TCRdb applying MiXCR to the PCR reads. The data show fewer than 700,000 distinct CDR3 sequences, 10% to 15% seen once. The specimen was PBMCs, mostly from graft donor cells, collected 360 days after TCRalphabeta/CD19-depleted stem cell transplant. The receptors were sampled from a male patient between 5 and 17 years old who had a stem cell transplant for acute myeloid leukemia, so the T cells may come from the graft donor.

The gene calls are TRBV29-1 and TRBJ2-2, with D maybe TRBD2 (5 bases). Germline V gives CDR1 SQVTM, CDR2 ANQGSEA. CDR3 length equals 17 residues. V was shortened by 0 bases and J by 1 base, with 15 bases between the two germline ends. The CDR3 nucleotides read TGCAGCGTTGAAGATCTTGGCCAGCGGAGGAACACCGGGGAGCTGTTTTTT. Protein product: CSVEDLGQRRNTGELFF.

As to this clonotype: A clone one base away is much larger, so this may be a read error. The V gene is TRBV4-3, the J gene TRBJ2-7, with D tentatively TRBD2 (5 bases). CDR1 is LGHNA, CDR2 YSLEER, per germline. The germline V and J ends were trimmed by 4 bases and 2 bases, with 21 bases remaining between them. CDR3 length: 17 residues. The DNA for the CDR3 is TGCGCCAGCAGCCCCTTAAGACGGGGTCAGACCCCCTACGAGCAGTACTTC. Translation: CASSPLRRGQTPYEQYF.

This clonotype was detected ten times or more. This chain joins TRBV20-1 and TRBJ2-7; D is uncertain. Germline V CDR1 and CDR2: DFQATT, SNEGSKA (reference sequence). V lost 1 base, J lost 2 bases, and 9 bases lay in between. The CDR3 totals 13 residues. CDR3 in DNA: TGCAGTGCTAGAGTGGCAGTGACCTACGAGCAGTACTTC. Its translation: CSARVAVTYEQYF.

This chain links TRBV27 with TRBJ2-7, with D possibly matching TRBD1 (6 bases). Trimming removed 7 bases at V and 6 bases at J, with 13 bases between. Per the germline V gene, CDR1 is MNHEY and CDR2 is SMNVEV (reference sequence). The CDR3 sequence is 12 residues long. CDR3 protein: CASNALGGEQYF. As DNA, the CDR3 is TGTGCCAGCAATGCCCTAGGGGGCGAGCAGTACTTC.

This clonotype occurred a few times. V and J are TRBV28 and TRBJ2-7; 8 bases match TRBD1. Germline assignment: CDR1 MDHEN and CDR2 SYDVKM. The CDR3 consists of 12 residues. J was trimmed by 3 bases and V by 10 bases; bases with no gene match: 5. The CDR3 reads CATLGQGYEQYF. The CDR3 region has the DNA TGTGCCACCTTAGGACAGGGCTACGAGCAGTACTTC.

There are many counts of this clonotype. The rearrangement uses TRBV28 and TRBJ2-7, with a possible D match to TRBD2 (5 bases). V dropped 1 base and J dropped 7 bases, with 8 bases sitting between them. This CDR3 region has 12 residues. CDR1 and CDR2 from the germline V gene are MDHEN and SYDVKM. The CDR3 is CASSLLPGEQYF. CDR3 in DNA: TGTGCCAGCAGTTTATTACCGGGGGAGCAGTACTTC.

This chain joins TRBV5-1 and TRBJ2-6; TRBD1 is a possible D gene (6 bases). CDR1 SGHRS and CDR2 YFSETQ come from the germline V gene. This CDR3 comprises 17 residues. V was cut by 3 bases and J by 3 bases, with 16 bases left in between. The DNA for the CDR3 is TGCGCCAGCAGCTCGGGTGACAGGTTCAATGGGGCCAACGTCCTGACTTTC. This codes for CASSSGDRFNGANVLTF.

The chain has TRBV19 and TRBJ2-2, with D unresolved. V was trimmed by 7 bases and J by 3 bases, leaving 9 bases between them. From germline, CDR1 is LNHDA and CDR2 SQIVND (reference sequence). CDR3 length: 13 amino acids. The CDR3 reads CASKTRDTGELFF. The CDR3 DNA reads as TGTGCCAGTAAAACTCGGGACACCGGGGAGCTGTTTTTT.

Note on this clonotype: An end of the junction does not agree with germline; a read error may underlie this. J is TRBJ2-1 and V is TRBV20-1; D is ambiguous. The CDR3 contains 15 residues. Germline V gives CDR1 DFQATT, CDR2 SNEGSKA (reference sequence). DNA of the CDR3: TGCTGTGCTAGAGAGTCTAGGACCTCCTACAATGAGCAGTTCTTC. Encoded protein: CCARESRTSYNEQFF.

In this sample, this clonotype turned up a few times. The rearrangement uses TRBV7-6 and TRBJ2-1, with 7 bases aligning to TRBD2. After removal of 5 bases from V and 0 bases from J, the junction contained 19 bases not matched to a gene. From germline, CDR1 is SGHVS and CDR2 FNYEAQ. This CDR3 is 20 amino acids long. The CDR3 sequence: CASSPQGGTRTLSSYNEQFF. As DNA, the CDR3 is TGTGCCAGCAGCCCCCAGGGAGGGACCCGGACCCTCAGCTCCTACAATGAGCAGTTCTTC.

This clonotype came up a few times. The gene calls are TRBV12-3 or TRBV12-4 and TRBJ2-7, with a weak D call TRBD1 (6 bases). The CDR3 spans 16 residues. Trimming left V 7 bases short and J 2 bases short, with 21 bases between. The CDR3 loop is CASTVDRPPLAYEQYF. In nucleotides, the CDR3 is TGTGCCAGCACCGTTGACAGGCCCCCTCTGGCCTACGAGCAGTACTTC.

This clonotype was seen only a few times. CDR3 sequence (DNA): TGCAGTCAGAGGGGGGCCAGCTCCTACAATGAGCAGTTCTTC. Amino acid sequence: CSQRGASSYNEQFF. This chain connects TRBV29-1 to TRBJ2-1; D may be TRBD1 or TRBD2 (6 bases each). The CDR3 runs to 14 residues. Germline CDR1 reads SQVTM; CDR2 reads ANQGSEA.

This clonotype showed up many times. The chain is built from TRBV21-1 and TRBJ2-7. TRBV21-1 represents a pseudogene. CDR3 length: 14 residues. This CDR3 reads CASSKLVSSYEQYF. CDR3 nucleotides: TGTGCCAGCAGCAAGCTGGTTAGCTCCTACGAGCAGTACTTC.

This clonotype has a handful of counts. The CDR3 sequence: CASSKGGQDKYNEQFF. In DNA form, the CDR3 reads TGTGCCAGCAGCAAAGGAGGGCAGGATAAATACAATGAGCAGTTCTTC. This chain uses TRBV21-1 with TRBJ2-1; TRBD2, the D gene given by the table, was not confirmed from the DNA. TRBV21-1 corresponds to a pseudogene. CDR3 length: 16 amino acids.